This T cell receptor beta chain is drawn from a study of blood T cell repertoires in COVID-19. Study details: T cells, B-cell-depleted T cells, or PBMCs supplied cDNA or gDNA.

V gave up 5 bases and J gave up 5 bases, with 21 bases separating them. The CDR3 is made up of 16 amino acids. The V gene's germline CDR1 is SEHNR and CDR2 FQNEAQ (reference sequence). The assay was immunoSEQ multiplex PCR, and TCRdb's table has in-frame clones only and misses some. The sample records approximately 30,000 clones, roughly 85% being singletons. The source is a human donor with acute or convalescent COVID-19. The donor label of this sample is uncertain. The rearrangement links TRBV7-9 to TRBJ1-1; a weak D match, TRBD1 (6 bases). Specimen: peripheral blood. The CDR3 DNA reads as TGTGCCAGCAGCCTAACCCCTGCAGGGGCGACTACTGAAGCTTTCTTT. Translated: CASSLTPAGATTEAFF.